The T cell receptor beta chain described here comes from a study of T cell responses to AZD1222 COVID-19 vaccine. Per the germline V gene, CDR1 is DFQATT and CDR2 is SNEGSKA (reference sequence). Losses at the gene ends were 3 bases for V and 7 bases for J; bases not matched to a gene: 11. CDR3 length: 16 residues. Using immunoSEQ multiplex PCR, the repertoire was profiled, and TCRdb retains in-frame clones only, with some absent. This table has approximately 130,000 clones, approximately 83% appearing once. This receptor was taken from an adult in good health. This chain connects TRBV20-1 to TRBJ2-7, with 14 bases matching TRBD2. This sample comprised peripheral blood, obtained on day 0 of AZD1222 vaccination. This chain's CDR3 is CSASSGTSGRAGEQYF. DNA for the CDR3: TGCAGTGCTAGTTCCGGGACTAGCGGGAGAGCAGGAGAGCAGTACTTC.